Presented here are 29 T cell receptor beta chains from one specimen sequenced in a study of response to subunit inactivated influenza vaccine. MiXCR, applied by TCRdb to the RT-PCR reads, yields one record per CDR3 protein. The table lists hundreds of thousands of distinct CDR3 sequences, less than 20% of them singletons. The input for sequencing was PBMCs from blood, taken roughly 13 days after vaccination. Receptors were obtained from a middle-aged man who received an inactivated influenza vaccine.

This clonotype appeared a few times. The rearrangement uses TRBV28 and TRBJ2-5; 8 nucleotides align to TRBD2. V shed 4 bases, J shed 5 bases, and the junction held 9 bases outside the gene matches. Germline V lookup: CDR1 MDHEN, CDR2 SYDVKM. The CDR3 is made up of 15 amino acids. The CDR3 is CASSSPGGAGETQYF. The DNA of the CDR3 is TGTGCCAGCAGTTCCCCCGGGGGGGCCGGGGAGACCCAGTACTTC.

V usage is TRBV5-1 and J usage is TRBJ2-2; tentative D call: TRBD2 (5 bases). The CDR3 has 14 residues. Germline V CDR1 and CDR2: SGHRS, YFSETQ. V lost 7 bases and J 1 base, leaving 11 bases between the germline ends. The CDR3 region has the DNA TGCGCCAGCGCGGGTGGTTTGAACACCGGGGAGCTGTTTTTT. The encoded protein is CASAGGLNTGELFF.

This clonotype occurred a few times. The chain employs TRBV20-1 and TRBJ1-4; no firm D call. The length of the CDR3 is 15 residues. The germline V and J ends were trimmed by 6 bases and 2 bases, with 16 bases remaining between them. Germline V gives CDR1 DFQATT, CDR2 SNEGSKA (reference sequence). The chain's CDR3 is CSARLGFSTNEKLFF. The CDR3 nucleotides read TGCAGTGCCCGGCTGGGGTTCAGTACTAATGAAAAACTGTTTTTT.

This clonotype was seen only a few times. This rearrangement joins TRBV5-1 to TRBJ2-7; perhaps TRBD1 as D (6 bases). From germline, CDR1 is SGHRS and CDR2 YFSETQ. This CDR3 is built from 15 residues. V lost 0 bases to trimming and J lost 3 bases, with 13 bases between them. Written as DNA, the CDR3 is TGCGCCAGCAGCTTGGCCATACAGGGCGTCTACGAGCAGTACTTC. Translated: CASSLAIQGVYEQYF.

The chain carries TRBV7-9 and TRBJ1-3, with no clear D. Trimming took 2 bases from V and 1 from J, leaving 6 bases between them. CDR1 SEHNR and CDR2 FQNEAQ come from the germline V gene (reference sequence). This CDR3 comprises 14 residues. Here the CDR3 reads CASSLRQSGNTIYF. The DNA for the CDR3 is TGTGCCAGCAGCTTACGGCAGTCTGGAAACACCATATATTTT.

The V gene is TRBV27, the J gene TRBJ2-3; D remains unclear. The CDR3 is 11 residues long. With 10 bases removed from V and 6 bases from J, the gap between germline ends came to 11 bases. Germline V lookup: CDR1 MNHEY, CDR2 SMNVEV (reference sequence). In DNA, the CDR3 is TGTGCCACAATATTGGCGGATACGCAGTATTTT. Translation gives CATILADTQYF.

This clonotype was detected many times. The V and J genes are TRBV12-3 or TRBV12-4 and TRBJ2-3, with D unclear. V dropped 0 bases and J dropped 2 bases, with 6 bases sitting between them. This CDR3 region has 14 residues. The CDR3 DNA reads TGTGCCAGCAGTTTAGCGGCGGTCACAGATACGCAGTATTTT. This translates into CASSLAAVTDTQYF.

This clonotype showed up many times. For the CDR3, the DNA is TGCAGTGCTAACCGGGGATCACAAGAGACCCAGTACTTC. Residues: CSANRGSQETQYF. V usage is TRBV20-1 and J usage is TRBJ2-5, with TRBD2 as a possible D gene (5 bases). Trimming pared 4 bases from V and 2 bases from J, leaving 11 bases between. The germline gives CDR1 DFQATT, CDR2 SNEGSKA (reference sequence). This CDR3 has 13 residues.

V gene TRBV7-2 combines with J gene TRBJ2-7; 9 bases line up with TRBD1. This CDR3 region has 15 residues. Germline V CDR1 and CDR2: SGHTA, FQGNSA. Germline trimming cut 6 bases from V and 4 bases from J; bases unmatched to any gene: 10. The CDR3 DNA follows: TGTGCCAGCAGTATAGGGACAGGGCGAGGGTACGAGCAGTACTTC. Residues: CASSIGTGRGYEQYF.

In its sample, this clonotype was seen a few times. The J gene is TRBJ2-3, the V gene TRBV24-1; the D gene could be TRBD1 or TRBD2 (5 bases each). The CDR3 sequence is 13 residues long. The V and J ends lost 9 bases and 7 bases respectively, with 16 bases between them. Germline V CDR1 and CDR2: KGHDR, SFDVKD. CDR3 coding DNA: TGTGCCACCGAGGGACCCACCCATTATACGCAGTATTTT. Residues: CATEGPTHYTQYF.

The J gene is TRBJ1-1, the V gene TRBV12-3 or TRBV12-4, with 7 bases fitting TRBD1. The CDR3 runs 14 residues. V trimming: 7 bases; J trimming: 6 bases; junction bases outside the gene matches: 11. This CDR3 reads CASNIQGRGPEAFF. The DNA for the CDR3 is TGTGCCAGCAACATACAGGGGCGCGGCCCTGAAGCTTTCTTT.

The V gene is TRBV4-3, the J gene TRBJ2-2; the match to TRBD2 covers 7 bases. CDR1 is LGHNA and CDR2 is YSLEER in the germline V gene. CDR3 length: 14 amino acids. V lost 0 bases, J lost 7 bases, and 2 bases stayed unmatched. The CDR3 is CASSQDGGGGELFF. Here the CDR3 DNA reads TGCGCCAGCAGCCAAGATGGGGGGGGCGGGGAGCTGTTTTTT.

The chain is built from TRBV20-1 and TRBJ1-1; 11 bases align to TRBD1. This CDR3 comprises 14 residues. V lost 4 bases, J lost 4 bases, and 5 bases stayed unmatched. The germline CDR1 and CDR2 sequences are DFQATT and SNEGSKA (reference sequence). Here the CDR3 reads CSAMPGTGGTEAFF. The DNA for the CDR3 is TGCAGTGCTATGCCCGGGACAGGGGGCACTGAAGCTTTCTTT.

This sequence joins TRBV24-1 and TRBJ2-5; D perhaps matches TRBD2 (5 bases). From germline, CDR1 is KGHDR and CDR2 SFDVKD. This CDR3 comprises 16 residues. V lost 4 bases and J lost 5, with 19 bases in between. DNA for the CDR3: TGTGCCACCAGTGACTCAAGACAATCACGAGGGGAGACCCAGTACTTC. Amino acids: CATSDSRQSRGETQYF.

This clonotype has only a few counts. The chain employs TRBV28 and TRBJ2-7, with D unclear. Per germline, CDR1 MDHEN and CDR2 SYDVKM. Trimming removed 3 bases at V and 2 bases at J, with 11 bases between. The CDR3 spans 14 residues. The CDR3, as DNA: TGTGCCAGCAGTTTCTCTCTGAACCCCTACGAGCAGTACTTC. As protein: CASSFSLNPYEQYF.

This clonotype has only a few counts. Here the CDR3 DNA reads TGTGCCAGCAGCTTGATGCTCAGCTACAATGAGCAGTTCTTC. Protein product: CASSLMLSYNEQFF. The chain couples TRBV5-5 to TRBJ2-1; D unresolved. CDR3 size: 14 residues. V lost 1 base and J lost 3, with 8 bases in between. From germline, CDR1 is SGHKS and CDR2 YYEKEE (reference sequence).

The CDR3 DNA reads as TGTGCCAGCAGCTTACTGACTGACATAGGGTTTCCTAACACCGGGGAGCTGTTTTTT. It is translated as CASSLLTDIGFPNTGELFF. V is TRBV11-1 and J is TRBJ2-2; no reliable D call. Looked up from germline, CDR1 is SGHAT and CDR2 is FQDESV (reference sequence). The CDR3 covers 19 residues. The V gene lost 2 bases and the J gene lost 2 bases, with 21 bases spanning the gap. Based on the CDR3 plus reference TRBV11-1 and TRBJ2-2, the full variable domain is EAEVAQSPRYKITEKSQAVAFWCDPISGHATLYWYRQILGQGPELLVQFQDESVVDDSQLPKDRFSAERLKGVDSTLKIQPAELGDSAMYLCASSLLTDIGFPNTGELFFGEGSRLTVL.

The chain carries TRBV4-1 and TRBJ2-7; 9 bases are shared with TRBD1. The germline V gene has CDR1 MGHRA and CDR2 YSYEKL. The CDR3 contains 16 residues. The junction had 9 bases not matched to a gene; V was cut back by 4 bases and J by 2 bases. The CDR3 DNA reads as TGCGCCAGCAGCCTATATGGGACAGGGTCTCCCTACGAGCAGTACTTC. Translated: CASSLYGTGSPYEQYF.

In its sample, this clonotype was seen a few times. This rearrangement joins TRBV11-1 to TRBJ2-4; 7 bases agree with TRBD1. J was trimmed by 0 bases and V by 1 base; bases with no gene match: 9. The length of the CDR3 is 18 residues. Germline CDR1 reads SGHAT; CDR2 reads FQDESV (reference sequence). The CDR3: CASSLVRWDSTAKNIQYF. Here the CDR3 DNA reads TGTGCCAGCAGCTTAGTTAGGTGGGACAGCACAGCCAAAAACATTCAGTACTTC.

This clonotype has a handful of counts. The J gene is TRBJ1-2, the V gene TRBV11-2; 9 nucleotides match TRBD1. V lost 4 bases and J lost 2; bases outside the gene matches: 5. Germline CDR1 and CDR2: SGHAT and FQNNGV. The length of the CDR3 is 15 residues. For the CDR3, the DNA is TGTGCCAGCAGCTGGGGAGGACAGGGGAACTATGGCTACACCTTC. As protein: CASSWGGQGNYGYTF.

Worth noting for this clonotype: Just one base apart from a much larger clone, this may be a read error. The V and J genes are TRBV18 and TRBJ2-7; 8 nucleotides align to TRBD2. Looked up from germline, CDR1 is KGHSH and CDR2 is LQKENI. The CDR3 totals 16 residues. The CDR3 region is CTSSPVVGTRIYEQYF. DNA of the CDR3: TGTACCAGCTCGCCAGTCGTCGGGACTAGGATCTACGAGCAGTACTTC.

V gene TRBV6-5 combines with J gene TRBJ2-7; D might be TRBD2 (7 bases). The ends were cut back, 0 bases at V and 5 bases at J, with 14 bases in the middle. CDR1 is MNHEY, CDR2 SVGAGI, per germline. The CDR3 extends over 15 amino acids. The CDR3 DNA follows: TGTGCCAGCAGTTACTCGGGGGGGCCGGCCGACGAGCAGTACTTC. Residues: CASSYSGGPADEQYF.

The table lists this clonotype with a few counts. The CDR3 region is CASSLEMALSYEQYF. The CDR3 DNA reads as TGCGCCAGCAGCTTGGAAATGGCCCTTTCCTACGAGCAGTACTTC. This chain joins TRBV5-1 and TRBJ2-7; no definite D call. CDR3 length equals 15 residues. The germline V and J ends were trimmed by 0 bases and 1 base, with 11 bases remaining between them. Looked up from germline, CDR1 is SGHRS and CDR2 is YFSETQ.

The V and J genes are TRBV10-2 and TRBJ1-1; TRBD1 agrees at 7 bases. This CDR3 region has 13 residues. V lost 4 bases and J lost 5; bases outside the gene matches: 4. Per the germline V gene, CDR1 is WSHSY and CDR2 is SAAADI. CDR3 amino acids: CASSGQGKTEAFF. In DNA form, the CDR3 reads TGCGCCAGCAGTGGACAGGGTAAGACTGAAGCTTTCTTT.

This clonotype was found a few times. The chain couples TRBV7-9 to TRBJ2-1, with D possibly matching TRBD1 (5 bases). CDR1 is SEHNR and CDR2 is FQNEAQ in the germline V gene (reference sequence). The germline V and J ends were trimmed by 1 base and 0 bases, with 13 bases remaining between them. There are 17 residues in the CDR3. CDR3 amino acids: CASSLERQTRSYNEQFF. CDR3 in DNA: TGTGCCAGCAGCTTAGAAAGACAGACCCGCTCCTACAATGAGCAGTTCTTC.

Worth noting for this clonotype: A read error may be the cause here, since a much bigger clone is one base away. The chain is built from TRBV7-2 and TRBJ2-3; the D gene could be TRBD1 or TRBD2 (5 bases each). The CDR3 sequence is 13 residues long. The germline gives CDR1 SGHTA, CDR2 FQGNSA. The V gene lost 3 bases and the J gene lost 5 bases, with 9 bases spanning the gap. CDR3: CASSLGDVDTQYF. Here the CDR3 DNA reads TGTGCCAGCAGCTTGGGGGATGTAGATACGCAGTATTTT.

This clonotype has a handful of counts. V and J are TRBV7-9 and TRBJ1-5, with D uncertain. The CDR3 runs 12 residues. The V gene lost 7 bases and the J gene lost 3 bases, with 7 bases spanning the gap. In germline, CDR1 is SEHNR, CDR2 FQNEAQ (reference sequence). Here the CDR3 DNA reads TGTGCCAGCACCAATACCAATCAGCCCCAGCATTTT. This encodes CASTNTNQPQHF. Filled out from reference TRBV7-9 and TRBJ1-5, the complete variable domain reads DTGVSQNPRHKITKRGQNVTFRCDPISEHNRLYWYRQTLGQGPEFLTYFQNEAQLEKSRLLSDRFSAERPKGSFSTLEIQRTEQGDSAMYLCASTNTNQPQHFGDGTRLSIL.

The chain links TRBV20-1 to TRBJ2-1; D could derive from TRBD1 or TRBD2 (5 bases each). This CDR3 spans 14 amino acids. The germline gives CDR1 DFQATT, CDR2 SNEGSKA (reference sequence). Trimming cost V 3 bases and J 6 bases, with 15 bases left between them. The CDR3 coding sequence is TGCAGTGCTAGGGGGGTAGGGGTCTCCAATGAGCAGTTCTTC. Translated, it gives CSARGVGVSNEQFF.

This clonotype was detected many times. The rearrangement links TRBV5-1 to TRBJ2-7; the D gene is possibly TRBD1 (5 bases). Germline assignment: CDR1 SGHRS and CDR2 YFSETQ. V lost 2 bases and J lost 5, with 14 bases in between. The CDR3 consists of 14 residues. CDR3 amino acids: CASSFGRVADEQYF. The CDR3 region has the DNA TGCGCCAGCAGCTTCGGCAGGGTCGCCGACGAGCAGTACTTC.